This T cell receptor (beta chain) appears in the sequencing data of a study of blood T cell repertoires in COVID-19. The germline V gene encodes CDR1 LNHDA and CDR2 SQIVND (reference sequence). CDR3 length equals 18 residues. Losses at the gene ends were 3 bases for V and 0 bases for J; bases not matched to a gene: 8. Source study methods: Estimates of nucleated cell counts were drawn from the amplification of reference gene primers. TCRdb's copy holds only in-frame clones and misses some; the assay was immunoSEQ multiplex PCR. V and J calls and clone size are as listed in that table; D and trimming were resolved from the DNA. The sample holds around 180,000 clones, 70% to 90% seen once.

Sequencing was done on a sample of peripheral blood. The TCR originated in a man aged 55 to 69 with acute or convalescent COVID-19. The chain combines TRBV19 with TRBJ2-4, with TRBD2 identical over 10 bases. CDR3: CASSIDTSGTLAKNIQYF. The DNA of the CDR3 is TGTGCCAGTAGTATCGATACTAGCGGGACGCTAGCCAAAAACATTCAGTACTTC.